This TCR beta chain emerged from a study of T cell responses to AZD1222 COVID-19 vaccine. The overall study: Second doses were pooled across both intervals (about 4 or about 12 weeks).

Profiling relied on immunoSEQ multiplex PCR, and the TCRdb table lists in-frame clones only, not all of them. The sample contains 140,000 to 150,000 clones, just over 90% of which appear only once. Study conclusions and caveats: Most donors were white British and more were female, and clonal diversity was possibly underestimated. Seropositive AZD1222 recipients at baseline numbered only five or six.

Regarding this clone: The target antigen is unknown. At one boundary the junction diverges from the germline segment, which might be a read error.

CDR1 and CDR2 from the germline V gene are ENHRY and SYGVKD. The CDR3 totals 13 residues. This clonotype was obtained from an adult in good health. The V gene is TRBV10-3, the J gene TRBJ1-1; TRBD1 might be the D (5 bases). The sample consisted of peripheral blood, taken on day 0 of AZD1222 vaccination. CDR3 protein: CAISGQGSTEAFF. CDR3 DNA: TGTGCAATCAGTGGACAAGGGTCCACTGAAGCTTTCTTT.